The 2 T cell receptor beta chains in this list originate from one sample, sequenced in a study of T-cell reconstitution after alpha-beta-depleted transplantation in children. Unique molecular identifiers were built into the TCRbeta library. TCRdb redid the calling of the PCR reads with MiXCR, one entry per CDR3 protein. The sample has about 540,000 distinct CDR3 sequences, around 18% seen once. The sequences come from PBMCs from the stem cell graft donor, collected from the stem cell graft. The receptor source for this set is a human donor who donated a stem cell graft to a child with acute lymphoblastic leukemia.

This clonotype was seen more than once but under ten times. The J gene is TRBJ2-1, the V gene TRBV12-3 or TRBV12-4; tentatively, D is TRBD1 (6 bases). V lost 5 bases to trimming and J lost 9 bases, with 17 bases between them. The CDR3 is 14 amino acids. This CDR3 reads CASSPQPQGTEQFF. CDR3 coding DNA: TGTGCCAGCAGTCCCCAGCCACAGGGAACTGAGCAGTTCTTC.

V gene TRBV11-2 combines with J gene TRBJ1-1; 8 positions match TRBD1. V was clipped by 6 bases and J by 2 bases; unmatched bases: 2. Looked up from germline, CDR1 is SGHAT and CDR2 is FQNNGV. CDR3 length equals 13 residues. The CDR3 here is CASRDRVNTEAFF. For the CDR3, the DNA is TGTGCCAGCAGGGACAGGGTTAACACTGAAGCTTTCTTT.